This TCR beta chain is from a study of T-cell reconstitution after alpha-beta-depleted transplantation in children. The library targeted TCRbeta and was prepared with unique molecular identifiers. One entry per CDR3 protein, called by TCRdb with MiXCR from the PCR reads. The table includes roughly 400,000 distinct CDR3 sequences, about a fifth detected once. This CDR3 spans 14 amino acids. The V and J ends lost 3 bases and 8 bases respectively, with 14 bases between them. Sequences were derived from PBMCs from the stem cell graft donor, sampled from the stem cell graft. The chain joins TRBV12-3 or TRBV12-4 to TRBJ2-1; TRBD2 is a possible D gene (6 bases). The clonotype comes from a human donor who donated a stem cell graft to a child with acute myeloid leukemia. The CDR3 sequence: CASSFIGSWDEQFF. Here the CDR3 DNA reads TGTGCCAGCAGTTTTATCGGGAGTTGGGATGAGCAGTTCTTC.